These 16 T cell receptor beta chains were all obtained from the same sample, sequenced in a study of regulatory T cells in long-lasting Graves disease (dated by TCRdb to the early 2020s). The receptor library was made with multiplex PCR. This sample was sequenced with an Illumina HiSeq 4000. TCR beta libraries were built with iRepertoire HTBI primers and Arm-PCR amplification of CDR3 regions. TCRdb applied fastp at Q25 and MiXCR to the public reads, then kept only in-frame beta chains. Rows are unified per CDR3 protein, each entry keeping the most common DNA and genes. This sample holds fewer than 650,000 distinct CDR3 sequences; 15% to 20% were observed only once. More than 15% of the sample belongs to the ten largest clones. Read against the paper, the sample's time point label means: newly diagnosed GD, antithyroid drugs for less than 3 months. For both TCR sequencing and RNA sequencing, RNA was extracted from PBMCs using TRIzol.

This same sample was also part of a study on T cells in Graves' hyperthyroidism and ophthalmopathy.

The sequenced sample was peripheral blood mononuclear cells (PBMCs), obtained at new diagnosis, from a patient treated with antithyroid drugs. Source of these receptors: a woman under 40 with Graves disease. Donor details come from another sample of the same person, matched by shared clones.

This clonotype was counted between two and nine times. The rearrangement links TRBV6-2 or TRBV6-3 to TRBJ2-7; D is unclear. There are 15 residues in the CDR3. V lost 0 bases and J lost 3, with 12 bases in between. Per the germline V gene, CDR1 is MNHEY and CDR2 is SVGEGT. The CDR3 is CASSYSRRIHYEQYF. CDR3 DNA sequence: TGTGCCAGCAGTTACTCAAGGCGGATTCACTACGAGCAGTACTTC.

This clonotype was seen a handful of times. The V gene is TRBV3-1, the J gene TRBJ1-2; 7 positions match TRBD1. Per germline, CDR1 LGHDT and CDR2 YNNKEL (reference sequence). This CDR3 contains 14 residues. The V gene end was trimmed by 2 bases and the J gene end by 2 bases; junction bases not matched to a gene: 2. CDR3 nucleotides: TGTGCCAGCAGCCAAATGACAGGGAACTATGGCTACACCTTC. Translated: CASSQMTGNYGYTF. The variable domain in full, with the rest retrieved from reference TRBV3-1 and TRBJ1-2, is DTAVSQTPKYLVTQMGNDKSIKCEQNLGHDTMYWYKQDSKKFLKIMFSYNNKELIINETVPNRFSPKSPDKAHLNLHINSLELGDSAVYFCASSQMTGNYGYTFGSGTRLTVV.

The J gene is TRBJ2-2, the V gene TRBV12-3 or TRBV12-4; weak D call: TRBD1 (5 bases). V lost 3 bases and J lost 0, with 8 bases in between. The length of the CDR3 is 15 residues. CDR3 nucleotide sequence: TGTGCCAGCAGTTTCGACAGAGCGAACACCGGGGAGCTGTTTTTT. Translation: CASSFDRANTGELFF.

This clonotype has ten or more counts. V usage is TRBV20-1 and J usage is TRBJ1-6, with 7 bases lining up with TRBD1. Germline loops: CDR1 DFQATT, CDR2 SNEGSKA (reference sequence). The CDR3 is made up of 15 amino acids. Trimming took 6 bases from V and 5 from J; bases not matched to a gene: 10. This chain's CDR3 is CSAPTAGTDNSPLHF. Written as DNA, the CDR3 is TGCAGTGCCCCAACGGCCGGGACAGATAATTCACCCCTCCACTTT.

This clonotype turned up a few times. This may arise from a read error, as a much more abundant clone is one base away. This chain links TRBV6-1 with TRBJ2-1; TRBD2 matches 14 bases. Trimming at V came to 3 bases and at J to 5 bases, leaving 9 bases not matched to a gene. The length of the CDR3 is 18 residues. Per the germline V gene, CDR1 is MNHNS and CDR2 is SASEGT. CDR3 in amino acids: CASSDFGLAGGLHNEQFF. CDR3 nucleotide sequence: TGTGCCAGCAGTGATTTCGGACTAGCGGGAGGTCTGCACAATGAGCAGTTCTTC.

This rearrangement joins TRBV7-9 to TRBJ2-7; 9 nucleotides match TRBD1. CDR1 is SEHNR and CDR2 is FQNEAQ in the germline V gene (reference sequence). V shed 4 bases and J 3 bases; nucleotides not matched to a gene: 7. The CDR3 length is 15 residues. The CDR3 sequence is CASSSLTGQGYEQYF. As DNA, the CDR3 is TGTGCCAGCAGCTCCCTAACGGGACAGGGCTACGAGCAGTACTTC.

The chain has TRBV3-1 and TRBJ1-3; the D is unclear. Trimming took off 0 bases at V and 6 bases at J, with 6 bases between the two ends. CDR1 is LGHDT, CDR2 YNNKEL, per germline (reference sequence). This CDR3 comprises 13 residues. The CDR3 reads CASSQEGVNTIYF. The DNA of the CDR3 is TGTGCCAGCAGCCAAGAGGGCGTAAACACCATATATTTT.

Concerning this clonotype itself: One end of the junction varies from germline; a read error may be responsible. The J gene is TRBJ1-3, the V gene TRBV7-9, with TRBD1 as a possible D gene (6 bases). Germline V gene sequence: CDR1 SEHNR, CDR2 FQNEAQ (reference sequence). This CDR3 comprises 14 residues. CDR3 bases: TGTGCCAGCAGACCGAGCCCGGGACACGGAAATTTTCGTTTT. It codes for CASRPSPGHGNFRF.

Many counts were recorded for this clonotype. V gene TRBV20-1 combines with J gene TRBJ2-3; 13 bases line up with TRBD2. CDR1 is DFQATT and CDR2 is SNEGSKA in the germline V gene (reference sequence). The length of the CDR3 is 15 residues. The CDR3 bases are TGCAAAGGACTAGCGGGAGCGGAGTTGACAGATACGCAGTATTTT. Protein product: CKGLAGAELTDTQYF.

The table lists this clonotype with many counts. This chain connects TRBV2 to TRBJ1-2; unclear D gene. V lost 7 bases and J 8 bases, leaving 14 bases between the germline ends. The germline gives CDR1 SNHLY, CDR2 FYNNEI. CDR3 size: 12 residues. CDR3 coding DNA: TGTGCCAGCATCTGGGCCTTAGGAGGCTACACCTTC. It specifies CASIWALGGYTF.

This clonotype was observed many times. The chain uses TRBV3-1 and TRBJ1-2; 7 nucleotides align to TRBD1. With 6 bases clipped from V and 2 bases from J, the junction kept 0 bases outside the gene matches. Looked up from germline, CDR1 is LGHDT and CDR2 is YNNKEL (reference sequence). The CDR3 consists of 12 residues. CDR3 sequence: CASRQGNYGYTF. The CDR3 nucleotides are TGTGCCAGCAGACAGGGGAACTATGGCTACACCTTC.

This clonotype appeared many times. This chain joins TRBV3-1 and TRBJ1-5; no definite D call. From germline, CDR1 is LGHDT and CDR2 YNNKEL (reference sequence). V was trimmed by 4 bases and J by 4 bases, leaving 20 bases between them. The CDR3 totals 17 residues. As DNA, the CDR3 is TGTGCCAGCAGCCGTGGTCGAGGGCTGGGCCCGAATCAGCCCCAGCATTTT. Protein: CASSRGRGLGPNQPQHF.

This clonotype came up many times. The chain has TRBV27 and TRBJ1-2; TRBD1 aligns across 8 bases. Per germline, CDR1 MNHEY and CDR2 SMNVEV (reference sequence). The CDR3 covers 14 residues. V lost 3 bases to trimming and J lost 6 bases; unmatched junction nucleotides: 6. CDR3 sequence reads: CASSLAGGANGYTF. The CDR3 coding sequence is TGTGCCAGCAGTTTGGCAGGGGGCGCGAATGGCTACACCTTC.

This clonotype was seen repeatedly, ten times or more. CDR3 protein: CASRADSGSYNEQFF. CDR3 DNA sequence: TGTGCCAGCAGAGCCGATAGCGGGTCCTACAATGAGCAGTTCTTC. The chain uses TRBV2 and TRBJ2-1; 7 bases fit TRBD2. Germline CDR1 is SNHLY and CDR2 is FYNNEI. V was pared by 6 bases and J by 1 base, with 6 bases of the junction left unmatched. The CDR3 has 15 amino acids.

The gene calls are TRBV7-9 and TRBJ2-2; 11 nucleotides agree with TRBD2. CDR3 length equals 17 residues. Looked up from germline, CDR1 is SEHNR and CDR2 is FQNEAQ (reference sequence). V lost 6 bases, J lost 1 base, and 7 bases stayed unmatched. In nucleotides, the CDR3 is TGTGCCAGCAGAGGGCTAGCGGGAGGACTGAACACCGGGGAGCTGTTTTTT. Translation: CASRGLAGGLNTGELFF.

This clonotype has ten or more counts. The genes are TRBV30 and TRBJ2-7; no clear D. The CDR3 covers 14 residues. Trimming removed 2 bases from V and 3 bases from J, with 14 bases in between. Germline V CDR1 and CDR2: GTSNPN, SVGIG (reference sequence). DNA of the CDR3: TGTGCCTGGAGTTCCCACCCGACCGTCTACGAGCAGTACTTC. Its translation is CAWSSHPTVYEQYF.